Detailed here is one T cell receptor (beta chain). Germline V gives CDR1 SGHVS, CDR2 FQNEAQ. V shed 5 bases, J shed 4 bases, and the junction held 11 bases outside the gene matches. The CDR3 sequence is 16 residues long. This entry is derived from a study of CD8+ T cells in alopecia areata. Treatment of the sample: oral pan-JAK inhibitor, 5-10 mg twice daily. RNA extraction and reverse transcription yielded cDNA as sequencing template. Some clones are missing from TCRdb's copy, which holds only in-frame ones; the method was immunoSEQ multiplex PCR. The sample gives 110,000 or so clones, roughly 56% of which show up once; 3% to 3.5% is in the top ten.

Sequences were derived from CD4+ T cells sorted from blood, sampled at week 24, from a patient treated with tofacitinib. The sequence was collected from a human donor with alopecia areata. The rearrangement links TRBV7-8 to TRBJ2-1; TRBD2 aligns across 7 bases. The CDR3 sequence is CASSPLWGTKYNEQFF. The CDR3 coding sequence is TGTGCCAGCAGCCCCCTGTGGGGGACTAAATACAATGAGCAGTTCTTC. The entire variable domain, with the rest obtained from reference TRBV7-8 and TRBJ2-1, is as follows: GAGVSQSPRYKVAKRGQDVALRCDPISGHVSLFWYQQALGQGPEFLTYFQNEAQLDKSGLPSDRFFAERPEGSVSTLKIQRTQQEDSAVYLCASSPLWGTKYNEQFFGPGTRLTVL.